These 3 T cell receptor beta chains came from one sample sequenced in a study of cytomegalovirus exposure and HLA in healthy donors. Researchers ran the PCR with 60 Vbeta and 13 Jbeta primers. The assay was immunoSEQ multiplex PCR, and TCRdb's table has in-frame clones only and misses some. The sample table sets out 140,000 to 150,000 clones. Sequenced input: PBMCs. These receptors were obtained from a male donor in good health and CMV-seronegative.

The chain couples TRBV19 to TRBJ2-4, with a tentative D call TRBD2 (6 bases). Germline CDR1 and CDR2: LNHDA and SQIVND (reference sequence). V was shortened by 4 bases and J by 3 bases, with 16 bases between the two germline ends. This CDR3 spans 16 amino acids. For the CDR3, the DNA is TGTGCCAGTAGTAGCGGGGCGGGGCGACGCAAAAACATTCAGTACTTC. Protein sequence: CASSSGAGRRKNIQYF. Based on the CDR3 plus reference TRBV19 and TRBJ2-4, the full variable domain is DGGITQSPKYLFRKEGQNVTLSCEQNLNHDAMYWYRQDPGQGLRLIYYSQIVNDFQKGDIAEGYSVSREKKESFPLTVTSAQKNPTAFYLCASSSGAGRRKNIQYFGAGTRLSVL.

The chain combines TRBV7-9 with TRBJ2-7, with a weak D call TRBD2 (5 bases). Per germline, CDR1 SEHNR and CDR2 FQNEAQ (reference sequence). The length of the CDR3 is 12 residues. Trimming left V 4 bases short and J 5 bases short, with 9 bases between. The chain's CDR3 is CASSYPGNEQYF. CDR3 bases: TGTGCCAGCAGCTATCCGGGGAACGAGCAGTACTTC.

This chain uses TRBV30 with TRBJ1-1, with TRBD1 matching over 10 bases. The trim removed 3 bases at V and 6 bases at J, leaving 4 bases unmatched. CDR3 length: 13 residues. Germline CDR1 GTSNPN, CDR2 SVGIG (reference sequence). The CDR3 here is CAWRGQGKAEAFF. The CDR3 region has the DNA TGTGCCTGGAGGGGACAGGGGAAGGCTGAAGCTTTCTTT.